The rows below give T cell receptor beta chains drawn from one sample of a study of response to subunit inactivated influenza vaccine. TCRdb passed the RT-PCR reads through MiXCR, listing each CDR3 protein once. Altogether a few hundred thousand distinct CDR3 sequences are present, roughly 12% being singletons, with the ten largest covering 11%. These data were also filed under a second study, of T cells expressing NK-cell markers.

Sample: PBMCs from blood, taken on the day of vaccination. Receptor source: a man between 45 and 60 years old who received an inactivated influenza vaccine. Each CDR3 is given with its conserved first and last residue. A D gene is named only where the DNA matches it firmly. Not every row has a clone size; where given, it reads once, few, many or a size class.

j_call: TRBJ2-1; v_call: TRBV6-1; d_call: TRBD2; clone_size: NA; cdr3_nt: TGTGCCAGCAAGCTAGCGGGAGGTCGTCATGAGCAGTTCTTC; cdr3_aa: CASKLAGGRHEQFF
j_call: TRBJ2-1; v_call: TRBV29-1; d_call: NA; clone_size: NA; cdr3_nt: TGCAGCGTTCCAGGGTTCCCCTACAATGAGCAGTTCTTC; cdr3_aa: CSVPGFPYNEQFF
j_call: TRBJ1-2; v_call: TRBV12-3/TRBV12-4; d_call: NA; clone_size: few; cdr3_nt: TGTGCCAGCAGTTTAGGGAAAGTCTATGGCTACACCTTC; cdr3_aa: CASSLGKVYGYTF
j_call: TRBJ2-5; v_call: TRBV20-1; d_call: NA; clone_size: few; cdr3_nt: TGCAGTGCTCATGGGGGTGGCCTCCAAGAGACCCAGTACTTC; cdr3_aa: CSAHGGGLQETQYF
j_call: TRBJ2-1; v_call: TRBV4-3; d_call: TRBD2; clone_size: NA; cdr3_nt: TGCGCCAGCAGCCAAGATATAGGACTAGTCAGAAATGAGCAGGTCTTC; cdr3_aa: CASSQDIGLVRNEQVF
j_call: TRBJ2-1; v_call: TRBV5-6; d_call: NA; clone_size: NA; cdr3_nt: TGTGCCAGCAGCTTGCTGGGGGTTGAGGTCTCCTACAATGAGCAGTTCTTC; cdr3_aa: CASSLLGVEVSYNEQFF
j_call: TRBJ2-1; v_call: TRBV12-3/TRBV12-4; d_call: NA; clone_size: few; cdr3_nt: TGTGCCAGCAGCCCCTTCCGGCTAGCGACATCCTACAATGAGCAGTTCTTC; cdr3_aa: CASSPFRLATSYNEQFF
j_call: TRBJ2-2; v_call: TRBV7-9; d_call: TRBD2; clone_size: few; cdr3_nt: TGTGCCAGCAGCGGACTAGCGGTCACCGGGGAGCTGTTTTTT; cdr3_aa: CASSGLAVTGELFF
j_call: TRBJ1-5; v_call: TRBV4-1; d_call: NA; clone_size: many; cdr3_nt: TGCGCCAGCAGCCAAGATGAAGGAAAAACGTTGCAGGGCAGGCATTTT; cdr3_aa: CASSQDEGKTLQGRHF
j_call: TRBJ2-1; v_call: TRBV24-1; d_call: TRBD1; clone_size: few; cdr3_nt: TGTGCCACCAGCCAGGGGGCCGGTGAGCAGTTCTTC; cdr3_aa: CATSQGAGEQFF
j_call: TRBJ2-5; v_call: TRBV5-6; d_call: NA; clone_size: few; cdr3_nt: TGTGCCAGCACTCCTTGGGGGGAACGGAAGACCCAGTACTTC; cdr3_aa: CASTPWGERKTQYF
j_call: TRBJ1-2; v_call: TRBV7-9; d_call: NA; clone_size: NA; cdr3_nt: TGTGCCAGCGGATCCCCAAACAGGGATTTCTATGGCTACACATTC; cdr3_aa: CASGSPNRDFYGYTF
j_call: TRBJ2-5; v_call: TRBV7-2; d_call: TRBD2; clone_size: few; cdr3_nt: TGTGCCAGCAGCCAGGGACTGGCTAGCGGGAGAGGAGAGACCCAGTACTTC; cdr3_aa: CASSQGLASGRGETQYF
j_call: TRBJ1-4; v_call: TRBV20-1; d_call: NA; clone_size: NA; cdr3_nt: TGCAGTGCTAGAGGGCACCATAATGAAAAACTGTTTTTT; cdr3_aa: CSARGHHNEKLFF
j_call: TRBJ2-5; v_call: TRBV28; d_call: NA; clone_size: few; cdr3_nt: TGTGCCAGCACCGACGGGGACGCGGAGACCCAGTACTTC; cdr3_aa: CASTDGDAETQYF
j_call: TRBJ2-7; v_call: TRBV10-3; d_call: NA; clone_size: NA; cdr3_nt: TGTGCCATCAGTGAGTCGGGGGTTAGCTCCTACGAGCAGTACTTC; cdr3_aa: CAISESGVSSYEQYF
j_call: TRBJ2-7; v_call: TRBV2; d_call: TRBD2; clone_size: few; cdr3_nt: TGTGCCAGCAGTGACGGCGGGGGCTCCTACGAGCAGTACTTC; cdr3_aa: CASSDGGGSYEQYF
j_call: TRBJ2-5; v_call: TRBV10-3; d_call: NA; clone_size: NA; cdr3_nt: TGTGCCATCAGTGAGTCGGGCAGGGGTCAAGAGACCCAGTACTTC; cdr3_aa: CAISESGRGQETQYF
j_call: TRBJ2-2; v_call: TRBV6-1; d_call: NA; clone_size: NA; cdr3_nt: TGTGCCAGCAGTGATCGTGCCGGGGAGCTGTTTTTT; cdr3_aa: CASSDRAGELFF
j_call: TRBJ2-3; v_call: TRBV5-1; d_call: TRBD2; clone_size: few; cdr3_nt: TGCGCCAGCAGCACCCTCTCTAGCGGGGGGCTCACAGATACGCAGTATTTT; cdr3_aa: CASSTLSSGGLTDTQYF
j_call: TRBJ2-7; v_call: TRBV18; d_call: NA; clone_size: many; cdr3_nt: TGTGCCAGCTCACCGCGATCGGGGCCGTCCGACGAGCAGTACTTC; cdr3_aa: CASSPRSGPSDEQYF
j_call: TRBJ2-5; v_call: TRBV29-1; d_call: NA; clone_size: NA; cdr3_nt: TGCAGCGTTGTAGTGTCCGTTCAGTACTTC; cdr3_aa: CSVVVSVQYF
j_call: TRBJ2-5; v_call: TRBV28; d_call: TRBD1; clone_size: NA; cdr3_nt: TGTGCCAGCAGATATTTACGGGACAGGGGGCCTGGCGAGACCCAGTACTTC; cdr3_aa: CASRYLRDRGPGETQYF
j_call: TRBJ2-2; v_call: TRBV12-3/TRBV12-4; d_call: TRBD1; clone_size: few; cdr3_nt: TGTGCCACCCCTAGGGGGACAGGGCCCGGGGAGCTGTTTTTT; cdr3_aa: CATPRGTGPGELFF
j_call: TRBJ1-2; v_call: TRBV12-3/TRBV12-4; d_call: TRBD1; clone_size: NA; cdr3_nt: TGTGCCAGCGCGGACAGGCTCTATGGCTACACCTTC; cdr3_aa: CASADRLYGYTF
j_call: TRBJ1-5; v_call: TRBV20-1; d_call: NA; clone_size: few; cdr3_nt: TGCAGTGCTTATGGGGGAATGGGTCAGCCCCAGCATTTT; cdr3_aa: CSAYGGMGQPQHF
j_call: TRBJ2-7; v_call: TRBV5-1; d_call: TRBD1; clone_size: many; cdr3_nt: TGCGCCAGCAGCTTGGTTGACAGGGGGTCCTACGAGCAGTACTTC; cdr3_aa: CASSLVDRGSYEQYF
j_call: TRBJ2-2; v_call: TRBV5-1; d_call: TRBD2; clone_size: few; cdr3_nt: TGCGCCAGCAGCTTGTTGACTAGCGGGAGTGGCAACACCGGGGAGCTGTTTTTT; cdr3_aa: CASSLLTSGSGNTGELFF